The rows below give T cell receptor beta chains drawn from one sample of a study of CD8 T cells in ankylosing spondylitis. Each CDR3 protein is one row after TCRdb ran MiXCR on the 5' RACE reads. The data hold about 220,000 distinct CDR3 sequences, with about 10% observed a single time. The source material was blood, either unsorted or a sorted T cell fraction (not recorded which). The receptors stem from a male donor with ankylosing spondylitis or in good health (not recorded which). The CDR3 runs from the conserved cysteine through the conserved F or W. The order of the fields is D gene, V gene, J gene, clone size, CDR3 DNA, CDR3 protein. The D gene is left open where the match is weak. The size entry is marked missing in some rows and otherwise reads once, few, many or a size class.

d_call: TRBD1
v_call: TRBV9
j_call: TRBJ1-1
clone_size: many
cdr3_nt: TGTGCCAGCAGCGTAGGAGGGGGCGATTTGAACACTGAAGCTTTCTTT
cdr3_aa: CASSVGGGDLNTEAFF

d_call: .
v_call: TRBV11-2
j_call: TRBJ2-3
clone_size: many
cdr3_nt: TGTGCCAGCAGCTTAGAAGCGGTTGCAGATACGCAGTATTTT
cdr3_aa: CASSLEAVADTQYF

d_call: .
v_call: TRBV5-8
j_call: TRBJ1-1
clone_size: few
cdr3_nt: TGTGCCAGCAGCAATAACGGGGTGGGAGCTTTCTTT
cdr3_aa: CASSNNGVGAFF

d_call: .
v_call: TRBV7-2
j_call: TRBJ2-5
clone_size: few
cdr3_nt: TGTGCCAGCAGCTTAGCTCGGTCTGACGGGGAGACCCAGTACTTC
cdr3_aa: CASSLARSDGETQYF

d_call: .
v_call: TRBV5-1
j_call: TRBJ1-1
clone_size: many
cdr3_nt: TGCGCCAGCAGCTTGGTACAGGGGAACACTGAAGCTTTCTTT
cdr3_aa: CASSLVQGNTEAFF

d_call: .
v_call: TRBV12-3/TRBV12-4
j_call: TRBJ1-5
clone_size: many
cdr3_nt: TGTGCCAGCAGTTTAACGCAGAATCAGCCCCAGCATTTT
cdr3_aa: CASSLTQNQPQHF

d_call: .
v_call: TRBV5-1
j_call: TRBJ2-3
clone_size: .
cdr3_nt: TGCGCCAGCAGCCCCGTTGGGGCCCCTACAGATACGCAGTATTTT
cdr3_aa: CASSPVGAPTDTQYF

d_call: .
v_call: TRBV10-2
j_call: TRBJ2-3
clone_size: many
cdr3_nt: TGCGCCAGCAGTGAGTCTGACTCCTTAGACACAGATACGCAGTATTTT
cdr3_aa: CASSESDSLDTDTQYF

d_call: TRBD1
v_call: TRBV6-1
j_call: TRBJ2-1
clone_size: few
cdr3_nt: TGTGCCAGCAGCACCGGACAGGGGAGCTCCTACAATGAGCAGTTCTTC
cdr3_aa: CASSTGQGSSYNEQFF

d_call: .
v_call: TRBV28
j_call: TRBJ1-1
clone_size: many
cdr3_nt: TGTGCCAGCAGAGACAACGACCGGGGCGTTGAAGCTTTCTTT
cdr3_aa: CASRDNDRGVEAFF

d_call: .
v_call: TRBV28
j_call: TRBJ2-7
clone_size: many
cdr3_nt: TGTGCCAGCAAGGGAAGGGGCTACTATTCCTACGAGCAGTACTTC
cdr3_aa: CASKGRGYYSYEQYF

d_call: .
v_call: TRBV18
j_call: TRBJ1-4
clone_size: many
cdr3_nt: TGTGCCAGCTCACCCCAGAGACAGGCGCGGATTGAAAAACTGTTTTTT
cdr3_aa: CASSPQRQARIEKLFF

d_call: TRBD1
v_call: TRBV15
j_call: TRBJ2-7
clone_size: .
cdr3_nt: TGTGCCACCAGCAGAATCCGGGACAGGTTATCCGAGCAGTACTTC
cdr3_aa: CATSRIRDRLSEQYF

d_call: TRBD2
v_call: TRBV12-3/TRBV12-4
j_call: TRBJ2-3
clone_size: many
cdr3_nt: TGTGCCAGCAGCTCAGCGGGGGTAGCGGGGGATAAAAATACGCAGTATTTT
cdr3_aa: CASSSAGVAGDKNTQYF

d_call: .
v_call: TRBV20-1
j_call: TRBJ2-1
clone_size: few
cdr3_nt: TGCAGTGCGCAAACCGCCGGAACAGGGTATGATGGTGAGCAGTTCTTC
cdr3_aa: CSAQTAGTGYDGEQFF

d_call: TRBD2
v_call: TRBV18
j_call: TRBJ2-1
clone_size: .
cdr3_nt: TGTGCCAGCTCACCCTTAGCGGGGTCTACCTACAATGAGCAGTTCTTC
cdr3_aa: CASSPLAGSTYNEQFF

d_call: .
v_call: TRBV5-8
j_call: TRBJ2-3
clone_size: many
cdr3_nt: TGTGCCAGCAGCTGGGACACACCTAGCACAGATACGCAGTATTTT
cdr3_aa: CASSWDTPSTDTQYF

d_call: .
v_call: TRBV7-7
j_call: TRBJ2-1
clone_size: many
cdr3_nt: TGCGCCAGCAGCCAAGGAGGGAGCTCCTACAATGAGCAGTTCTTC
cdr3_aa: CASSQGGSSYNEQFF

d_call: .
v_call: TRBV7-2
j_call: TRBJ2-5
clone_size: many
cdr3_nt: TGTGCCAGCAGCATCCTCCTCGGGTTGTCGTACCAAGAGACCCAGTACTTC
cdr3_aa: CASSILLGLSYQETQYF